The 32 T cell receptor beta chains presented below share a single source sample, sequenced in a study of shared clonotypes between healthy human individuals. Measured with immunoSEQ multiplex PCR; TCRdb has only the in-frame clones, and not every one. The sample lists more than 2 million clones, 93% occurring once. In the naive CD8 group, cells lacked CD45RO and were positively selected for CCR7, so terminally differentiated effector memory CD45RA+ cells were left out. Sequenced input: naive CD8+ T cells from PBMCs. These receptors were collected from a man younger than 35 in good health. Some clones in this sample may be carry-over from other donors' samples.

CDR3 sequence reads: CASSFGRAYEQYF. The DNA of the CDR3 is TGTGCCAGCAGCTTCGGACGGGCCTACGAGCAGTACTTC. The chain carries TRBV5-5 and TRBJ2-7, with D hard to call. V was cut by 2 bases and J by 2 bases, with 8 bases left in between. CDR1 is SGHKS, CDR2 YYEKEE, per germline (reference sequence). The CDR3 is made up of 13 amino acids.

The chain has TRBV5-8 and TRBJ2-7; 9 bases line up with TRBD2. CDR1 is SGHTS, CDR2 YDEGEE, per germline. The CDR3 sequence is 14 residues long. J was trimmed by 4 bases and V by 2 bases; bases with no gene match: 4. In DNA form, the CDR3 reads TGTGCCAGCAGCTTTAGCGGGAGCGGGTACGAGCAGTACTTC. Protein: CASSFSGSGYEQYF.

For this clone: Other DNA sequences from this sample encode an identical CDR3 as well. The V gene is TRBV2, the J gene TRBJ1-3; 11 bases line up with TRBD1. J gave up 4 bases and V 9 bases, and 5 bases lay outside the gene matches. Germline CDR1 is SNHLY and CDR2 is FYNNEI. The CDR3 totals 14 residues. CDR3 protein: CASRDRGSGNTIYF. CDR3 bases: TGTGCCAGTAGGGACAGGGGGTCGGGAAACACCATATATTTT.

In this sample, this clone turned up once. The DNA for the CDR3 is TGTGCCAGCAGCCCGACAATCCAGAACTATGGCTACACCTTC. Translation gives CASSPTIQNYGYTF. V is TRBV6-4 and J is TRBJ1-2; D not resolved. The CDR3 has 14 residues. The germline V and J ends were trimmed by 6 bases and 2 bases, with 13 bases remaining between them. Per germline, CDR1 MRHNA and CDR2 SNTAGT.

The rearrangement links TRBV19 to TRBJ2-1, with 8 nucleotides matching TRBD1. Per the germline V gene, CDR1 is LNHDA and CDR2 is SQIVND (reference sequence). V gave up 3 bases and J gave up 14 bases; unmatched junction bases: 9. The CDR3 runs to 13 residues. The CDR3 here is CASSIHQQGGEFF. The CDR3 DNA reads TGTGCCAGTAGTATTCACCAACAGGGGGGTGAGTTCTTC.

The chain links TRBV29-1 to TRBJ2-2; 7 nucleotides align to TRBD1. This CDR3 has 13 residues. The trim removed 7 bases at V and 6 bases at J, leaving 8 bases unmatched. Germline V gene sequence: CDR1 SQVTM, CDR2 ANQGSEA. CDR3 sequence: CSAVDRVAGELFF. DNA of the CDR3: TGCAGCGCCGTCGACAGGGTGGCCGGGGAGCTGTTTTTT.

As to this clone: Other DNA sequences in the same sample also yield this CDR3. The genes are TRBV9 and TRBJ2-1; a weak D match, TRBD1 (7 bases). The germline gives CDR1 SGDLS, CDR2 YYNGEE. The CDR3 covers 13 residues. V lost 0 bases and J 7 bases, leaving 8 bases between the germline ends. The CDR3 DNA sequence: TGTGCCAGCAGCGTAGCAGGGGGGAATGAGCAGTTCTTC. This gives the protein CASSVAGGNEQFF.

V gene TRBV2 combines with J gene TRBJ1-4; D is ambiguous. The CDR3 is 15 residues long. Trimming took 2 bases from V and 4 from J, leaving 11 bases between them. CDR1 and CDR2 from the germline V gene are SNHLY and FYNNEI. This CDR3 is CASSERTVGNEKLFF. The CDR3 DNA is TGTGCCAGCAGTGAACGGACGGTGGGTAATGAAAAACTGTTTTTT.

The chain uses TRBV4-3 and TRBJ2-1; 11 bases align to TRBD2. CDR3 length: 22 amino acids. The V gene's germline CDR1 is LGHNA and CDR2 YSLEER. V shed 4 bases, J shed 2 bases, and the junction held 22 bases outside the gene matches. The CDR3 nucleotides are TGCGCCAGCAGCCCAGCCCGAATTTTAGGGACTAGCGGCCTTCCGGCCTACAATGAGCAGTTCTTC. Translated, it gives CASSPARILGTSGLPAYNEQFF.

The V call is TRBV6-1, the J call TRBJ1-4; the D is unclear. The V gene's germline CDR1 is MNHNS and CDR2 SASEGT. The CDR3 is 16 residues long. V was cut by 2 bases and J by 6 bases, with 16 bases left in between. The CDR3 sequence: CASSEPRGASDEKLFF. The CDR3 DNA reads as TGTGCCAGCAGTGAACCCCGGGGAGCGTCCGATGAAAAACTGTTTTTT.

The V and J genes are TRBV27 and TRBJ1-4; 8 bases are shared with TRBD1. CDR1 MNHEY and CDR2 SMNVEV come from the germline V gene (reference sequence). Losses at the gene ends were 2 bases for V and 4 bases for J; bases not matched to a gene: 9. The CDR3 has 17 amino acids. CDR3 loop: CASSLGPGTGYNEKLFF. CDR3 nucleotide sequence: TGTGCCAGCAGTTTAGGACCCGGGACAGGATATAATGAAAAACTGTTTTTT.

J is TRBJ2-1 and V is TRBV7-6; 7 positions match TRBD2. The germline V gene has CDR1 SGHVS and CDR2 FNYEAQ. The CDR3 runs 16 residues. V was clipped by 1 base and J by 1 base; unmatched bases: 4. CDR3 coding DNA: TGTGCCAGCAGCTTAGAGGCGGGAGAGTCCTACAATGAGCAGTTCTTC. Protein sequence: CASSLEAGESYNEQFF. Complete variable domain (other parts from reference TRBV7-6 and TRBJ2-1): GAGVSQSPRYKVTKRGQDVALRCDPISGHVSLYWYRQALGQGPEFLTYFNYEAQQDKSGLPNDRFSAERPEGSISTLTIQRTEQRDSAMYRCASSLEAGESYNEQFFGPGTRLTVL.

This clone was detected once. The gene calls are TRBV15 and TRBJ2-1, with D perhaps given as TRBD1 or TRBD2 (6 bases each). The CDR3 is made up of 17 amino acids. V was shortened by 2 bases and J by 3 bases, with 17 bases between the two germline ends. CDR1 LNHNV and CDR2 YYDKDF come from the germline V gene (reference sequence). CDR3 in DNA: TGTGCCACCAGCAGACGAGCACTAGGGGGGTTCTACAATGAGCAGTTCTTC. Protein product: CATSRRALGGFYNEQFF.

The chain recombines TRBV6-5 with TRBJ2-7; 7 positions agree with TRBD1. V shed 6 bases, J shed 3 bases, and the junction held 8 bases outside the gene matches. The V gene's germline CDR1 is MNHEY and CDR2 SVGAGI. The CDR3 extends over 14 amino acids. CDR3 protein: CASSPRQGDYEQYF. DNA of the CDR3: TGTGCCAGCAGCCCTAGACAGGGCGACTACGAGCAGTACTTC.

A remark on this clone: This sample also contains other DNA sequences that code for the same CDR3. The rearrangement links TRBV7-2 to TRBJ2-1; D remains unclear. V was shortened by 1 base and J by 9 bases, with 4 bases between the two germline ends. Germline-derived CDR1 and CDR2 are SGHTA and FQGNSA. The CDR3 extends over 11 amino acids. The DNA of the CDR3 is TGTGCCAGCAGCTTAGGGGGTGAGCAGTTCTTC. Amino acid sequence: CASSLGGEQFF. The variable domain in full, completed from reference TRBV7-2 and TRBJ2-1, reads GAGVSQSPSNKVTEKGKDVELRCDPISGHTALYWYRQSLGQGLEFLIYFQGNSAPDKSGLPSDRFSAERTGGSVSTLTIQRTQQEDSAVYLCASSLGGEQFFGPGTRLTVL.

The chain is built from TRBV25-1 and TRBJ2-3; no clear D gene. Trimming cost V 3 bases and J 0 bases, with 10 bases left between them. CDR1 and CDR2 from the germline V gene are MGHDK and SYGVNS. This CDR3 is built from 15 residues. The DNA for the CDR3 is TGTGCCAGCAGTGAGGGCCTTTCAAGCACAGATACGCAGTATTTT. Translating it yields CASSEGLSSTDTQYF.

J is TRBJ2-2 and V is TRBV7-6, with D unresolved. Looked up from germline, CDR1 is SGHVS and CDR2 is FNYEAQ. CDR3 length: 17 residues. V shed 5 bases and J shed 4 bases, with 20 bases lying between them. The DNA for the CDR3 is TGTGCCAGCAGCCAAAGACCCCTTCTCCTGAGCACCGGGGAGCTGTTTTTT. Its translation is CASSQRPLLLSTGELFF.

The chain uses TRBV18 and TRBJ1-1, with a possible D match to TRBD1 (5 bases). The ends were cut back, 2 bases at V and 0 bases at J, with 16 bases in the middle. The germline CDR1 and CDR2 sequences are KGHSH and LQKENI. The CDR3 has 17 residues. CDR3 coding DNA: TGTGCCAGCTCACCAATGAGGTTGAGGGGTATGAACACTGAAGCTTTCTTT. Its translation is CASSPMRLRGMNTEAFF.

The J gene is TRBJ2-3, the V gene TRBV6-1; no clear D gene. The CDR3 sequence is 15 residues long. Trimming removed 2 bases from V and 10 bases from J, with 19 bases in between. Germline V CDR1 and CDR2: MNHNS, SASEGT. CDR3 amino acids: CASSEFLLTGDAQYF. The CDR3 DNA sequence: TGTGCCAGCAGTGAATTTCTGCTAACGGGTGATGCGCAGTATTTT.

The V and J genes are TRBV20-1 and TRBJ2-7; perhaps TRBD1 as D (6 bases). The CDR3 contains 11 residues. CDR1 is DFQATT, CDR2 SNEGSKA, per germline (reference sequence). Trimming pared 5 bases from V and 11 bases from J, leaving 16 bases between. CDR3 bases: TGCAGTGCTTGGACAGCTACGAGGGAGTACTTC. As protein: CSAWTATREYF.

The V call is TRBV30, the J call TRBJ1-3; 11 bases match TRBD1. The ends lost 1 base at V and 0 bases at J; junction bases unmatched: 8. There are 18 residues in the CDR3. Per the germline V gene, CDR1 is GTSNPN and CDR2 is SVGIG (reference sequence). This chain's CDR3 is CAWSAEPGQGDSGNTIYF. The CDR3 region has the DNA TGTGCCTGGAGTGCCGAACCGGGACAGGGGGACTCTGGAAACACCATATATTTT.

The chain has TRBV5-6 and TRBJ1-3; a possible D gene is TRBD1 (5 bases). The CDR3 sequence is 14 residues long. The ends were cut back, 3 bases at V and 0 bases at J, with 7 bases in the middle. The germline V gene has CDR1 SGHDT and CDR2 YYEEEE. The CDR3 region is CASSWGYSGNTIYF. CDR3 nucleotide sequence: TGTGCCAGCAGCTGGGGGTACTCTGGAAACACCATATATTTT.

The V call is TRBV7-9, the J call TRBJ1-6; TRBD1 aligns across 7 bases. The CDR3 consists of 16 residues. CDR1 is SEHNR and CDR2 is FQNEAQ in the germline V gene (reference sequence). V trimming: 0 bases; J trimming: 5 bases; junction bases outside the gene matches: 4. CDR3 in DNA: TGTGCCAGCAGCTTAGCGCCGGGACAGCATAATTCACCCCTCCACTTT. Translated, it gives CASSLAPGQHNSPLHF.

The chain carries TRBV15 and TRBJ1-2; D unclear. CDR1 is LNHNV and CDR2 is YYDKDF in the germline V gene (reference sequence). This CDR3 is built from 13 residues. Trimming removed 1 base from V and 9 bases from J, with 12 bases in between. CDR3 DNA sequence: TGTGCCACCAGCAGAGGGGCCGGGGATCGCTACACCTTC. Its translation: CATSRGAGDRYTF.

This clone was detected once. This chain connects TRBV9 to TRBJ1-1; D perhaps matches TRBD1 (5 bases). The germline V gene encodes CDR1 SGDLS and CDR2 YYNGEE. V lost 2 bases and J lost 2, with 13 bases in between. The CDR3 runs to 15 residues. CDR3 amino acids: CASSVYSGGNTEAFF. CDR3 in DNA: TGTGCCAGCAGCGTGTACAGCGGGGGTAACACTGAAGCTTTCTTT.

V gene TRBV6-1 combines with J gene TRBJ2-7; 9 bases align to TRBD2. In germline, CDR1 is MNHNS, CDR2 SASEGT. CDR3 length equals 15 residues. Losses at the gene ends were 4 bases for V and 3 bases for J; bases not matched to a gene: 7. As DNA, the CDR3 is TGTGCCAGCAGTGCTGGTAGCGGGAGTTTCTACGAGCAGTACTTC. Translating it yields CASSAGSGSFYEQYF.

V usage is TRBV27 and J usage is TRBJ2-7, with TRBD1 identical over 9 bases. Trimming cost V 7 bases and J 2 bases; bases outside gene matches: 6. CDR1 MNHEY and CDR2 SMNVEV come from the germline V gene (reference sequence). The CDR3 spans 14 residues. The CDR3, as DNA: TGTGCCAGCACCGCTGACAGGGGGACCTACGAGCAGTACTTC. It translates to CASTADRGTYEQYF.

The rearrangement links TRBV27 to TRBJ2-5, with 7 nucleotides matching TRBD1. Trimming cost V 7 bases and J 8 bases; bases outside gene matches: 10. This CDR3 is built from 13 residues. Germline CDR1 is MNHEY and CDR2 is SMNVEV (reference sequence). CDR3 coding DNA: TGTGCCAGCACCACACCGGGACAGATAACCCAGTACTTC. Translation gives CASTTPGQITQYF.

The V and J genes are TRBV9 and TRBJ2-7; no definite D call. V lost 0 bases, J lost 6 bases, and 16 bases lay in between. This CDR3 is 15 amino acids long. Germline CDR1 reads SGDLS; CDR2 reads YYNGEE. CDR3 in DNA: TGTGCCAGCAGCGTAGGGTCGGGCCCTAGATCCGAGCAGTACTTC. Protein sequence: CASSVGSGPRSEQYF.

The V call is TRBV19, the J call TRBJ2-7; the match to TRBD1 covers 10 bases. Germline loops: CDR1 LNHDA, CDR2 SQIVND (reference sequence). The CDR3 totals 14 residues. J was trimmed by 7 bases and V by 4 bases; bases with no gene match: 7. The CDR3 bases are TGTGCCAGTAGTACCCGACAGGGGGCTTGGGAGCAGTACTTC. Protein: CASSTRQGAWEQYF.

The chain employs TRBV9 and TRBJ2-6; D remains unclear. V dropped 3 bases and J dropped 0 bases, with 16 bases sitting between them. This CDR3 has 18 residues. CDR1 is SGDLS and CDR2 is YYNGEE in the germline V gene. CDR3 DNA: TGTGCCAGCAGCGCCCTTGACCCCCCTCTCTCTGGGGCCAACGTCCTGACTTTC. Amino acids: CASSALDPPLSGANVLTF.

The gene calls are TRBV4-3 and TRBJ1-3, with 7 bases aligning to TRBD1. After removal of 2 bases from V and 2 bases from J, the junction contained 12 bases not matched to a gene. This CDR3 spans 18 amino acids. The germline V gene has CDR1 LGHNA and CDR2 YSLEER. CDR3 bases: TGCGCCAGCAGCCAAAGCGTGATGGGGACAGAGGCTGGAAACACCATATATTTT. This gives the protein CASSQSVMGTEAGNTIYF.